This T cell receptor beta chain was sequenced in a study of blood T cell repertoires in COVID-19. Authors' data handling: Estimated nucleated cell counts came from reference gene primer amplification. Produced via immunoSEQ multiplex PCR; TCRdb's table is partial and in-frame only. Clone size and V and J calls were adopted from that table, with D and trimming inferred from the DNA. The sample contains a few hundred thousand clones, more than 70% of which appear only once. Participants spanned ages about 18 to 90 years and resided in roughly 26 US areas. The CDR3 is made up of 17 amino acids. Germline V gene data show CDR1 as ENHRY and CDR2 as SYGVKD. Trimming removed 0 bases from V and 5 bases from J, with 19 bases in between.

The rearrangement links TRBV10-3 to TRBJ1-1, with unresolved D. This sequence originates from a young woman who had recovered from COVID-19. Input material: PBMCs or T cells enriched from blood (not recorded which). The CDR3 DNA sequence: TGTGCCATCAGTGAGTCGACAACTGCCGGGAGGAATACTGAAGCTTTCTTT. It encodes CAISESTTAGRNTEAFF.